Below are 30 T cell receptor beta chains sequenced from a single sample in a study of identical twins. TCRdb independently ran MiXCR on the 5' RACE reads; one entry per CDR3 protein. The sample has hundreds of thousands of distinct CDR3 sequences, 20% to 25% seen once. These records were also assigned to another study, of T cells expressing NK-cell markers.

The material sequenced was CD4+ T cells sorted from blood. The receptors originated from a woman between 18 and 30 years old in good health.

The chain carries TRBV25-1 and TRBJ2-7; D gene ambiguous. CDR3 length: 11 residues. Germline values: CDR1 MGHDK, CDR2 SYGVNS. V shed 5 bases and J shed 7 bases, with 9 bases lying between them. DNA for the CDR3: TGTGCCAGCAGTCAGTACGAGGAGCAGTACTTC. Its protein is CASSQYEEQYF.

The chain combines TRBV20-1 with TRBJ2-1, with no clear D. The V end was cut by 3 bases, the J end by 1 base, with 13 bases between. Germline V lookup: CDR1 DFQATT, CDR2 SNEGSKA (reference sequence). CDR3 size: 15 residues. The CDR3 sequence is CSARNLAASYNEQFF. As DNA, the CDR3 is TGCAGTGCTAGGAATCTGGCGGCTTCCTACAATGAGCAGTTCTTC.

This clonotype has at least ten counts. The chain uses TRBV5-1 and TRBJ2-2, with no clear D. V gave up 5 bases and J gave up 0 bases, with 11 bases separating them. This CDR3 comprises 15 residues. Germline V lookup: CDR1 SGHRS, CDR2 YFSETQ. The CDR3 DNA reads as TGCGCCAGCAGATCGTCAGACGCGAACACCGGGGAGCTGTTTTTT. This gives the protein CASRSSDANTGELFF. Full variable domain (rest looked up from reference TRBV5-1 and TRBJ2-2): KAGVTQTPRYLIKTRGQQVTLSCSPISGHRSVSWYQQTPGQGLQFLFEYFSETQRNKGNFPGRFSGRQFSNSRSEMNVSTLELGDSALYLCASRSSDANTGELFFGEGSRLTVL.

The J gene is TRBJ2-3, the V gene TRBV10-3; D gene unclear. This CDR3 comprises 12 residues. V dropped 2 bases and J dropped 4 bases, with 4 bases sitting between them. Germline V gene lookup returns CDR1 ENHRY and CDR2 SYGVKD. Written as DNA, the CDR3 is TGTGCCATCAGTGAGCGGTCAGATACGCAGTATTTT. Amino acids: CAISERSDTQYF.

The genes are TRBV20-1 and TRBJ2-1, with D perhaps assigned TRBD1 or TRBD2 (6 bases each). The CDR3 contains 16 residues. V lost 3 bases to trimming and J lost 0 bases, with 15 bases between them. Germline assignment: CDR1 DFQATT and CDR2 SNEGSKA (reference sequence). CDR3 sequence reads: CSASSTGASSYNEQFF. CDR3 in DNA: TGCAGTGCTAGTTCTACGGGGGCGAGCTCCTACAATGAGCAGTTCTTC.

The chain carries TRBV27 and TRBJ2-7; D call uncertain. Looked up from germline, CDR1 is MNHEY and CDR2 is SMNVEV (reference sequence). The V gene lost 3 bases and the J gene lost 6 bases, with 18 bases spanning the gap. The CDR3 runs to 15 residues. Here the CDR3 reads CASSFKGSPEGEQYF. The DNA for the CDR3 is TGTGCCAGCAGTTTCAAGGGTTCGCCCGAAGGCGAGCAGTACTTC.

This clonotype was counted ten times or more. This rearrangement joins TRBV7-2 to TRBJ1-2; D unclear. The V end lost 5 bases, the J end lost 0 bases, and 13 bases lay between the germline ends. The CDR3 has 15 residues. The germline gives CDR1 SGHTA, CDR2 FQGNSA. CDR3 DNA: TGTGCCAGCAGCCCGAGACGCGATACTAACTATGGCTACACCTTC. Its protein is CASSPRRDTNYGYTF.

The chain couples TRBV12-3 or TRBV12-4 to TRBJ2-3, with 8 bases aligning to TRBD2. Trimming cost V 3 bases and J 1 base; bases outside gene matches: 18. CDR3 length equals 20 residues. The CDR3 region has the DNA TGTGCCAGCAGTTTTCCCCAGCGGGGGCACTCTGAAGCGGGCACAGATACGCAGTATTTT. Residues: CASSFPQRGHSEAGTDTQYF.

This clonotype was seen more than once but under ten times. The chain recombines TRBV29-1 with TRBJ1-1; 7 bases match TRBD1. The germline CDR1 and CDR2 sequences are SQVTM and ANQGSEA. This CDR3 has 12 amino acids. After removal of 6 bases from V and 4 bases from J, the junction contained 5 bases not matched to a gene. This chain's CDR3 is CSVATGATEAFF. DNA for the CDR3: TGCAGCGTAGCCACAGGGGCCACTGAAGCTTTCTTT.

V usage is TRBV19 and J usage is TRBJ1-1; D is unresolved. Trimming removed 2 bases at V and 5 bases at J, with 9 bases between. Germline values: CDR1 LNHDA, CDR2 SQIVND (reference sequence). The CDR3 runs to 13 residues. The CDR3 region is CASSIIRQTEAFF. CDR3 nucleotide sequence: TGTGCCAGTAGTATAATACGTCAGACTGAAGCTTTCTTT.

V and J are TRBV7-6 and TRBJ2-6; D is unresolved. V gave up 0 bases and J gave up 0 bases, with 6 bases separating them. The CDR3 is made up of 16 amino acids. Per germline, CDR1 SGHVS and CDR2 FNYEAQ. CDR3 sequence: CASSLAPRSGANVLTF. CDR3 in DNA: TGTGCCAGCAGCTTAGCCCCCCGCTCTGGGGCCAACGTCCTGACTTTC.

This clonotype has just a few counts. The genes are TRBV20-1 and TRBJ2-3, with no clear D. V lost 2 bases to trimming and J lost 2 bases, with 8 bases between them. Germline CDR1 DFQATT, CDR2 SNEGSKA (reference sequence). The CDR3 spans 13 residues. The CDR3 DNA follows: TGCAGTGCTAGAAAGGGTTTCACAGATACGCAGTATTTT. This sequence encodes CSARKGFTDTQYF.

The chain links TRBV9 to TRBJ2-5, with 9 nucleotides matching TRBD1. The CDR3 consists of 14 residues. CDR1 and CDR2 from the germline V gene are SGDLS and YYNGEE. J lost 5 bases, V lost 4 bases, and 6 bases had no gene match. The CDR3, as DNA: TGTGCCAGCAGCCCCCGGACAGGGGTGGAGACCCAGTACTTC. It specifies CASSPRTGVETQYF.

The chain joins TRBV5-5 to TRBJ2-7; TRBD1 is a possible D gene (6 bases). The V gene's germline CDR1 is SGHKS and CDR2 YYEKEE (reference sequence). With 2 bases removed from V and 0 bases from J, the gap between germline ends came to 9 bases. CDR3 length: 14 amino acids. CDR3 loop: CASSFGGNSYEQYF. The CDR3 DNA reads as TGTGCCAGCAGCTTTGGGGGCAACTCCTACGAGCAGTACTTC.

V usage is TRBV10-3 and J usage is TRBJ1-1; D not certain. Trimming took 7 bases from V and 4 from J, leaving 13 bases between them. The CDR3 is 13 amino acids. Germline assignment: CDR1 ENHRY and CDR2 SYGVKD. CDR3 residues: CAITLGSGTEAFF. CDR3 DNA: TGTGCCATCACCCTTGGCAGCGGCACTGAAGCTTTCTTT.

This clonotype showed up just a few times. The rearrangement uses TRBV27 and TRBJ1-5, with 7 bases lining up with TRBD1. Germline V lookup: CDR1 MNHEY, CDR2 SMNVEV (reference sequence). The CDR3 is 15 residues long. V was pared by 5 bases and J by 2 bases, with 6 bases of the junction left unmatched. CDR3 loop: CASSTYGQGNQPQHF. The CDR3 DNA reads TGTGCCAGCAGTACCTACGGACAGGGCAATCAGCCCCAGCATTTT.

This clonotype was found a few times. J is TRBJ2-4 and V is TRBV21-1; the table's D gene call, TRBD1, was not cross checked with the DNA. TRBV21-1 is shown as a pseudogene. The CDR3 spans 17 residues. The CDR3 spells CASSLVGADLAKNIQYF. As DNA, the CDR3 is TGTGCCAGCAGCTTGGTTGGCGCAGATCTAGCCAAAAACATTCAGTACTTC.

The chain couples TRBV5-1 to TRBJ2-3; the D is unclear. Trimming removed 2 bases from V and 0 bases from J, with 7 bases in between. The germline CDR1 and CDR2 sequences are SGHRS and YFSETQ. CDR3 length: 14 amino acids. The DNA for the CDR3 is TGCGCCAGCAGCTTAGAAGATAGCACAGATACGCAGTATTTT. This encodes CASSLEDSTDTQYF.

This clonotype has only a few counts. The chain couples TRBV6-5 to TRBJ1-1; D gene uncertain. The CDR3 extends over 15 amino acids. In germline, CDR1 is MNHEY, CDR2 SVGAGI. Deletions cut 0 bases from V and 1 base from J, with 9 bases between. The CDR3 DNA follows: TGTGCCAGCAGTTACTCGAGGCAGGAGAACACTGAAGCTTTCTTT. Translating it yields CASSYSRQENTEAFF.

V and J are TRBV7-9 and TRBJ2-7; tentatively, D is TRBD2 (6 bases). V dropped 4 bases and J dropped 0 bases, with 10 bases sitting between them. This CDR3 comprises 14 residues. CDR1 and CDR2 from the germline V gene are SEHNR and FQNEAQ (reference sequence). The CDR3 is CASSWRGGSYEQYF. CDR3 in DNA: TGTGCCAGCAGCTGGAGGGGCGGCTCCTACGAGCAGTACTTC.

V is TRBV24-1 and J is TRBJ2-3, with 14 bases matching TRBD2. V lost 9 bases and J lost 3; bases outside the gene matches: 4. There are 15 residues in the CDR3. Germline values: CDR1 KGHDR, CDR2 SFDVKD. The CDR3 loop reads CATGGLAGATDTQYF. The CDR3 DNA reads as TGTGCCACCGGGGGACTAGCGGGAGCGACAGATACGCAGTATTTT.

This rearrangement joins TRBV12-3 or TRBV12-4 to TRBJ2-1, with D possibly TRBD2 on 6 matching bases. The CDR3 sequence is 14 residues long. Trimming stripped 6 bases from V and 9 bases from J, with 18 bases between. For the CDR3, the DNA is TGTGCCAGCAGGGGGGACTTTCCGAACGGTGAGCAGTTCTTC. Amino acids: CASRGDFPNGEQFF.

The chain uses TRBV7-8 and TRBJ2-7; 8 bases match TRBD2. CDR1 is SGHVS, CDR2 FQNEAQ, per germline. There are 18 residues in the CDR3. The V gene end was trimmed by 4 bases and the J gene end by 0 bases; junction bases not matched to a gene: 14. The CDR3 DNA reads TGTGCCAGCAGCTCGCTTACTAGCGGATCCTGGAGCTCCTACGAGCAGTACTTC. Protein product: CASSSLTSGSWSSYEQYF.

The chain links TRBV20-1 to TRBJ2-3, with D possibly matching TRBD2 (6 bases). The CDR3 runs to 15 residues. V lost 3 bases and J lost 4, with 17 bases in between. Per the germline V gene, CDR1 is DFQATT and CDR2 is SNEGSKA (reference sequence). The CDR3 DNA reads TGCAGTGCTAGTCGACTAGAGACGAGTTCAGATACGCAGTATTTT. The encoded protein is CSASRLETSSDTQYF.

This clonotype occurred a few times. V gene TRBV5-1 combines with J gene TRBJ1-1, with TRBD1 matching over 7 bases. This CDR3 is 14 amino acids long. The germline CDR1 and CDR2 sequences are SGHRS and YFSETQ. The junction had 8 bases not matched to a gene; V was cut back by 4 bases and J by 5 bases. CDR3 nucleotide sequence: TGCGCCAGCAGCATACAGGGGAGTACGACTGAAGCTTTCTTT. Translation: CASSIQGSTTEAFF. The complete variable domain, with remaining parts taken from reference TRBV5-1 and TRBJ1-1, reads KAGVTQTPRYLIKTRGQQVTLSCSPISGHRSVSWYQQTPGQGLQFLFEYFSETQRNKGNFPGRFSGRQFSNSRSEMNVSTLELGDSALYLCASSIQGSTTEAFFGQGTRLTVV.

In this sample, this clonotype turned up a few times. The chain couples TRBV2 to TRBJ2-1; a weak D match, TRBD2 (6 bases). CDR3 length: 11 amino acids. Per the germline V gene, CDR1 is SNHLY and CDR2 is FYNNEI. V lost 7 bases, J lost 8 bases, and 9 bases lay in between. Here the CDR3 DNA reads TGTGCCAGCAAAGTAGCGGATGAGCAGTTCTTC. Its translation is CASKVADEQFF. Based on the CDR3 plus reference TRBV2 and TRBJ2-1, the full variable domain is EPEVTQTPSHQVTQMGQEVILRCVPISNHLYFYWYRQILGQKVEFLVSFYNNEISEKSEIFDDQFSVERPDGSNFTLKIRSTKLEDSAMYFCASKVADEQFFGPGTRLTVL.

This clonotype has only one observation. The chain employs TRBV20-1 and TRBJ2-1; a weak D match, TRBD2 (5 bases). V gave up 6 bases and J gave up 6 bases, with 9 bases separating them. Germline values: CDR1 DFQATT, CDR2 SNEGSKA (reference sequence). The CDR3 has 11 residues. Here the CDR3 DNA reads TGCAGTGCGGCAGGACTCAATGAGCAGTTCTTC. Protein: CSAAGLNEQFF.

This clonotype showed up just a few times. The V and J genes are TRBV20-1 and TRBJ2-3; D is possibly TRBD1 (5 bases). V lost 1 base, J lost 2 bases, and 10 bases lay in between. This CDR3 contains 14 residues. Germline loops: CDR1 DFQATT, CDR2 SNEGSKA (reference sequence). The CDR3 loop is CSARGWGHTDTQYF. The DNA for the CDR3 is TGCAGTGCTAGAGGGTGGGGCCACACAGATACGCAGTATTTT.

This CDR3 reads CASSSSRLAGGPVETQYF. The CDR3 nucleotides are TGTGCCAGCAGTTCCTCCCGCCTAGCGGGGGGGCCGGTGGAGACCCAGTACTTC. The rearrangement links TRBV27 to TRBJ2-5; TRBD2 aligns across 12 bases. Per the germline V gene, CDR1 is MNHEY and CDR2 is SMNVEV (reference sequence). The CDR3 totals 18 residues. J was trimmed by 5 bases and V by 4 bases; bases with no gene match: 14.

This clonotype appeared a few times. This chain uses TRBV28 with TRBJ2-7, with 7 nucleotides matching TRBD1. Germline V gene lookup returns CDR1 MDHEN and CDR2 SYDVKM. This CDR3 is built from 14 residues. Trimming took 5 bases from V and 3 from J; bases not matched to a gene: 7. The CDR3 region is CASSPYGQDYEQYF. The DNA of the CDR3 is TGTGCCAGCAGTCCCTACGGACAGGACTACGAGCAGTACTTC. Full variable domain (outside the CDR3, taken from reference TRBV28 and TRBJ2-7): DVKVTQSSRYLVKRTGEKVFLECVQDMDHENMFWYRQDPGLGLRLIYFSYDVKMKEKGDIPEGYSVSREKKERFSLILESASTNQTSMYLCASSPYGQDYEQYFGPGTRLTVT.